These 22 T cell receptor beta chains were all obtained from the same sample, sequenced in a study of OX40 agonist ivuxolimab in advanced cancers. The assay was immunoSEQ multiplex PCR, and TCRdb's table has in-frame clones only and misses some. Counted here are roughly 120,000 clones, roughly 87% occurring once; the ten biggest clones make up 0.25% to 0.3%. The starting material was CD4+ or CD8+ T cells sorted from blood, obtained in a trial of the OX40 agonist ivuxolimab. The origin of the receptors is an adult with an advanced solid tumor such as melanoma, head and neck, liver or kidney cancer.

The chain uses TRBV6-5 and TRBJ2-4, with D uncertain. The V end was cut by 5 bases, the J end by 8 bases, with 16 bases between. The germline CDR1 and CDR2 sequences are MNHEY and SVGAGI. CDR3 size: 14 residues. The CDR3 here is CASSKDPRVDIQYF. As DNA, the CDR3 is TGTGCCAGCAGTAAGGACCCCCGGGTCGACATTCAGTACTTC.

This clone appeared a single time. The chain has TRBV6-6 and TRBJ1-5, with D uncertain. V shed 4 bases and J shed 3 bases, with 7 bases lying between them. This CDR3 has 13 amino acids. Germline V gives CDR1 MNHNY, CDR2 SVGAGI (reference sequence). The CDR3 region is CASSLGYNQPQHF. The CDR3 DNA is TGTGCCAGCAGTTTGGGGTACAATCAGCCCCAGCATTTT.

A few counts support this clone. The chain employs TRBV5-8 and TRBJ2-7; no firm D call. The germline V gene encodes CDR1 SGHTS and CDR2 YDEGEE. The CDR3 length is 11 residues. V gave up 0 bases and J gave up 5 bases, with 3 bases separating them. CDR3 in DNA: TGTGCCAGCAGCTTGGCCCACGAGCAGTACTTC. This codes for CASSLAHEQYF.

The chain is built from TRBV5-5 and TRBJ1-2, with a possible D match to TRBD1 (5 bases). The V gene lost 2 bases and the J gene lost 3 bases, with 14 bases spanning the gap. The CDR3 runs to 15 residues. Germline V lookup: CDR1 SGHKS, CDR2 YYEKEE (reference sequence). The chain's CDR3 is CASSLAAGGDYGYTF. The CDR3 nucleotides read TGTGCCAGCAGCTTAGCGGCAGGAGGGGACTATGGCTACACCTTC.

The rearrangement uses TRBV27 and TRBJ2-7, with 9 positions matching TRBD2. The CDR3 runs to 16 residues. Germline V CDR1 and CDR2: MNHEY, SMNVEV (reference sequence). V shed 0 bases, J shed 2 bases, and the junction held 5 bases outside the gene matches. The CDR3 DNA reads as TGTGCCAGCAGTTTATCCTTGCGGGGGGGGGCCTACGAGCAGTACTTC. Translated: CASSLSLRGGAYEQYF.

V is TRBV5-6 and J is TRBJ1-2; 9 bases fit TRBD1. The ends lost 3 bases at V and 4 bases at J; junction bases unmatched: 16. The germline CDR1 and CDR2 sequences are SGHDT and YYEEEE. The CDR3 is 18 residues long. The CDR3 region has the DNA TGTGCCAGCAGCTCACTGGGTGGGGACAGGGCGAATAGCTATGGCTACACCTTC. It translates to CASSSLGGDRANSYGYTF.

The chain carries TRBV2 and TRBJ1-5, with D perhaps TRBD1 (6 bases). Germline V gene lookup returns CDR1 SNHLY and CDR2 FYNNEI. This CDR3 spans 14 amino acids. The ends were cut back, 5 bases at V and 0 bases at J, with 8 bases in the middle. The CDR3 DNA follows: TGTGCCAGCAGTCCGGACAGTAGCAATCAGCCCCAGCATTTT. Translation gives CASSPDSSNQPQHF.

This sequence joins TRBV7-2 and TRBJ2-3; 7 bases are shared with TRBD2. CDR3 length: 15 amino acids. Trimming cost V 3 bases and J 4 bases; bases outside gene matches: 7. Germline values: CDR1 SGHTA, CDR2 FQGNSA. CDR3 sequence: CASSFSGRRADTQYF. CDR3 nucleotides: TGTGCCAGCAGCTTTAGCGGGCGTAGAGCAGATACGCAGTATTTT.

This clone appeared a few times. The V and J genes are TRBV6-4 and TRBJ2-1; a weak D match, TRBD1 (5 bases). The CDR3 has 15 residues. V gave up 4 bases and J gave up 1 base, with 11 bases separating them. Germline V gene sequence: CDR1 MRHNA, CDR2 SNTAGT. The CDR3, as DNA: TGTGCCAGCAGTGTTGGTTCAGGGTCCTACAATGAGCAGTTCTTC. Encoded protein: CASSVGSGSYNEQFF.

This rearrangement joins TRBV5-6 to TRBJ2-5, with 9 bases fitting TRBD2. The CDR3 extends over 16 amino acids. Germline CDR1 reads SGHDT; CDR2 reads YYEEEE. Trimming at V came to 0 bases and at J to 0 bases, leaving 3 bases not matched to a gene. The CDR3 coding sequence is TGTGCCAGCAGCTTGGCCAGCGGGAGGCACCAAGAGACCCAGTACTTC. Protein sequence: CASSLASGRHQETQYF. Full variable domain (remainder filled in from reference TRBV5-6 and TRBJ2-5): DAGVTQSPTHLIKTRGQQVTLRCSPKSGHDTVSWYQQALGQGPQFIFQYYEEEERQRGNFPDRFSGHQFPNYSSELNVNALLLGDSALYLCASSLASGRHQETQYFGPGTRLLVL.

V usage is TRBV7-8 and J usage is TRBJ1-1; no clear D. Germline V CDR1 and CDR2: SGHVS, FQNEAQ. The CDR3 consists of 11 residues. V was pared by 1 base and J by 7 bases, with 4 bases between. Here the CDR3 reads CASSLGREAFF. The CDR3 region has the DNA TGTGCCAGCAGCTTAGGCCGTGAAGCTTTCTTT.

The chain is built from TRBV28 and TRBJ2-1, with TRBD2 matching over 9 bases. The CDR3 sequence is 15 residues long. The trim removed 2 bases at V and 10 bases at J, leaving 9 bases unmatched. The V gene's germline CDR1 is MDHEN and CDR2 SYDVKM. The CDR3 DNA follows: TGTGCCAGCAGTTTACGGCGGGAGGGCGTAGAGGAGCAGTTCTTC. It translates to CASSLRREGVEEQFF.

This chain joins TRBV10-3 and TRBJ2-7; maybe TRBD1 (6 bases). V shed 6 bases and J shed 3 bases, with 18 bases lying between them. In germline, CDR1 is ENHRY, CDR2 SYGVKD. CDR3 size: 15 residues. CDR3 DNA sequence: TGTGCCATCAGGGCGAAAACGGGACACATCTACGAGCAGTACTTC. Residues: CAIRAKTGHIYEQYF.

This chain uses TRBV9 with TRBJ2-2; TRBD1 matches at 9 bases. Germline values: CDR1 SGDLS, CDR2 YYNGEE. The CDR3 runs 15 residues. Losses at the gene ends were 7 bases for V and 6 bases for J; bases not matched to a gene: 10. This CDR3 reads CASRTGQGVPGELFF. The CDR3 nucleotides are TGTGCCAGCCGGACGGGACAGGGAGTTCCCGGGGAGCTGTTTTTT.

This sequence joins TRBV11-2 and TRBJ2-1; a weak D match, TRBD1 (5 bases). The V gene lost 1 base and the J gene lost 5 bases, with 12 bases spanning the gap. The V gene's germline CDR1 is SGHAT and CDR2 FQNNGV. CDR3 length: 15 amino acids. The CDR3 coding sequence is TGTGCCAGCAGCTTAGCAGGGCAAATAAACAATGAGCAGTTCTTC. It translates to CASSLAGQINNEQFF.

V gene TRBV5-1 combines with J gene TRBJ2-7; D unclear. The CDR3 extends over 14 amino acids. Germline V lookup: CDR1 SGHRS, CDR2 YFSETQ. Trimming shortened V by 4 bases and J by 2 bases, and 13 bases separated the two germline ends. The CDR3 bases are TGCGCCAGCAGCCTGGCCAGTATCACCTACGAGCAGTACTTC. It yields the protein CASSLASITYEQYF.

The chain recombines TRBV6-1 with TRBJ1-3, with a tentative D call TRBD1 (5 bases). Germline V gene sequence: CDR1 MNHNS, CDR2 SASEGT. Trimming cost V 3 bases and J 1 base, with 7 bases left between them. This CDR3 is 14 amino acids long. The CDR3 nucleotides read TGTGCCAGCAGTGATCAGGGATCTGGAAACACCATATATTTT. Its protein is CASSDQGSGNTIYF.

The gene calls are TRBV5-5 and TRBJ1-5; D gene unclear. Germline V lookup: CDR1 SGHKS, CDR2 YYEKEE (reference sequence). The CDR3 sequence is 14 residues long. Trimming took off 4 bases at V and 2 bases at J, with 10 bases between the two ends. The CDR3 here is CASSPEHGNQPQHF. Written as DNA, the CDR3 is TGTGCCAGCAGCCCAGAGCACGGCAATCAGCCCCAGCATTTT. Together with reference TRBV5-5 and TRBJ1-5, the CDR3 gives the full variable domain: DAGVTQSPTHLIKTRGQQVTLRCSPISGHKSVSWYQQVLGQGPQFIFQYYEKEERGRGNFPDRFSARQFPNYSSELNVNALLLGDSALYLCASSPEHGNQPQHFGDGTRLSIL.

Points on this clone: One junction end disagrees with the germline gene, perhaps due to a read error. V usage is TRBV29-1 and J usage is TRBJ2-3; no clear D gene. The CDR3 contains 14 residues. The V gene's germline CDR1 is SQVTM and CDR2 ANQGSEA. This CDR3 is CSANGPFPADAQYF. CDR3 bases: TGCAGCGCGAACGGGCCCTTCCCAGCAGATGCGCAGTATTTT.

The count of this clone is one. This chain connects TRBV19 to TRBJ2-3, with 8 bases identical to TRBD1. Germline V CDR1 and CDR2: LNHDA, SQIVND (reference sequence). V gave up 4 bases and J gave up 5 bases; unmatched junction bases: 8. The CDR3 runs 15 residues. DNA for the CDR3: TGTGCCAGTAGTAGAGGACAGGGCGGAGAAGATACGCAGTATTTT. Amino acids: CASSRGQGGEDTQYF.

On this clone: The junction and the germline gene differ at one end; a read error may be behind it. The rearrangement links TRBV19 to TRBJ2-5; TRBD2 agrees at 11 bases. The germline V gene encodes CDR1 LNHDA and CDR2 SQIVND (reference sequence). There are 15 residues in the CDR3. CDR3 loop: CASNSGRAGEETQYF. For the CDR3, the DNA is TGTGCTAGTAATAGCGGGAGGGCCGGGGAAGAGACCCAGTACTTC.

The rearrangement uses TRBV5-1 and TRBJ1-2; the D is unclear. The germline gives CDR1 SGHRS, CDR2 YFSETQ. Trimming stripped 1 base from V and 3 bases from J, with 10 bases between. This CDR3 spans 14 amino acids. The CDR3 reads CASSLNTEDYGYTF. In DNA, the CDR3 is TGCGCCAGCAGCTTGAACACTGAGGACTATGGCTACACCTTC.